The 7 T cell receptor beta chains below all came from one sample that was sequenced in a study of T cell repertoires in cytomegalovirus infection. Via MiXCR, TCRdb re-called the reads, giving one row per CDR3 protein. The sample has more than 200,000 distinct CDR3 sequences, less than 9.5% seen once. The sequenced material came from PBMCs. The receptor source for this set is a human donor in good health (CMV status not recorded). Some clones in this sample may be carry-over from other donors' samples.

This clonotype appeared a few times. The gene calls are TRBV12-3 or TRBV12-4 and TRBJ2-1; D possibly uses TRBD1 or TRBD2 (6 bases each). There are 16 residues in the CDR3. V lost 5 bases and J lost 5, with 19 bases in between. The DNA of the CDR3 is TGTGCCAGCAGTAAGACCCTAGTGGGGGGCCACAATGAGCAGTTCTTC. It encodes CASSKTLVGGHNEQFF.

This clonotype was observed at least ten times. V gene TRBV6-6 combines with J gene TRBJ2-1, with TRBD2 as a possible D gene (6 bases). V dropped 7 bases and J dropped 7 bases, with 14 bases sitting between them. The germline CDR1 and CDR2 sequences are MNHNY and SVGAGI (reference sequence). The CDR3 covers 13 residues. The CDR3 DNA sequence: TGTGCCAGCACCTTTCATCGGGGGAATGAGCAGTTCTTC. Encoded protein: CASTFHRGNEQFF.

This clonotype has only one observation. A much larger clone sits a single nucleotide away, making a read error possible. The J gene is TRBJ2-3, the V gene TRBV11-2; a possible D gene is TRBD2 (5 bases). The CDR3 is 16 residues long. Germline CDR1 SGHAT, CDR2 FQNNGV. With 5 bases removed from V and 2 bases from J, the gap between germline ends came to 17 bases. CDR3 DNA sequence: TGTGCCAGCAGCACAGAAGCGGTTCTGATCACAGATACGCAGTATTTT. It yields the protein CASSTEAVLITDTQYF.

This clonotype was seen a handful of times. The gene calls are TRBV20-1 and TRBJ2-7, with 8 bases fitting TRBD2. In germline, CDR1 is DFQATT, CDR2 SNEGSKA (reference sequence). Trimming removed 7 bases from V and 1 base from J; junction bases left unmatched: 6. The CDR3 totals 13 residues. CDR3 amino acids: CSVESGSSYEQYF. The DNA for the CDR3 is TGCAGTGTAGAGAGCGGGAGTTCCTACGAGCAGTACTTC.

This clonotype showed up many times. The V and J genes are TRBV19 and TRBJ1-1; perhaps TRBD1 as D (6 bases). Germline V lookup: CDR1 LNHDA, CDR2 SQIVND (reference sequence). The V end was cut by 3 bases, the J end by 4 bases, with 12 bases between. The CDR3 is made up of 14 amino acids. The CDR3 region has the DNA TGTGCCAGTAGTATCGGACAGCGGAGCACTGAAGCTTTCTTT. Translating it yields CASSIGQRSTEAFF.

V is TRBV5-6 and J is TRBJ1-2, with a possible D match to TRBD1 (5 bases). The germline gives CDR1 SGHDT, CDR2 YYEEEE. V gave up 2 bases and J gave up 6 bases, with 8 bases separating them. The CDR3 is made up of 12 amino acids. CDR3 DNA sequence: TGTGCCAGCAGCTTCCCAGGGCATGGCTACACCTTC. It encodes CASSFPGHGYTF.

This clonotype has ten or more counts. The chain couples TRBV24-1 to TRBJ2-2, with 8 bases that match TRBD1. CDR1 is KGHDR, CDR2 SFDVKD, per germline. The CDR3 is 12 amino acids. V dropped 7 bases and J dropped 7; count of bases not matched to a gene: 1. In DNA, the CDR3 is TGTGCCACCAGCAGGGGGCACGGGGAGCTGTTTTTT. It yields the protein CATSRGHGELFF.